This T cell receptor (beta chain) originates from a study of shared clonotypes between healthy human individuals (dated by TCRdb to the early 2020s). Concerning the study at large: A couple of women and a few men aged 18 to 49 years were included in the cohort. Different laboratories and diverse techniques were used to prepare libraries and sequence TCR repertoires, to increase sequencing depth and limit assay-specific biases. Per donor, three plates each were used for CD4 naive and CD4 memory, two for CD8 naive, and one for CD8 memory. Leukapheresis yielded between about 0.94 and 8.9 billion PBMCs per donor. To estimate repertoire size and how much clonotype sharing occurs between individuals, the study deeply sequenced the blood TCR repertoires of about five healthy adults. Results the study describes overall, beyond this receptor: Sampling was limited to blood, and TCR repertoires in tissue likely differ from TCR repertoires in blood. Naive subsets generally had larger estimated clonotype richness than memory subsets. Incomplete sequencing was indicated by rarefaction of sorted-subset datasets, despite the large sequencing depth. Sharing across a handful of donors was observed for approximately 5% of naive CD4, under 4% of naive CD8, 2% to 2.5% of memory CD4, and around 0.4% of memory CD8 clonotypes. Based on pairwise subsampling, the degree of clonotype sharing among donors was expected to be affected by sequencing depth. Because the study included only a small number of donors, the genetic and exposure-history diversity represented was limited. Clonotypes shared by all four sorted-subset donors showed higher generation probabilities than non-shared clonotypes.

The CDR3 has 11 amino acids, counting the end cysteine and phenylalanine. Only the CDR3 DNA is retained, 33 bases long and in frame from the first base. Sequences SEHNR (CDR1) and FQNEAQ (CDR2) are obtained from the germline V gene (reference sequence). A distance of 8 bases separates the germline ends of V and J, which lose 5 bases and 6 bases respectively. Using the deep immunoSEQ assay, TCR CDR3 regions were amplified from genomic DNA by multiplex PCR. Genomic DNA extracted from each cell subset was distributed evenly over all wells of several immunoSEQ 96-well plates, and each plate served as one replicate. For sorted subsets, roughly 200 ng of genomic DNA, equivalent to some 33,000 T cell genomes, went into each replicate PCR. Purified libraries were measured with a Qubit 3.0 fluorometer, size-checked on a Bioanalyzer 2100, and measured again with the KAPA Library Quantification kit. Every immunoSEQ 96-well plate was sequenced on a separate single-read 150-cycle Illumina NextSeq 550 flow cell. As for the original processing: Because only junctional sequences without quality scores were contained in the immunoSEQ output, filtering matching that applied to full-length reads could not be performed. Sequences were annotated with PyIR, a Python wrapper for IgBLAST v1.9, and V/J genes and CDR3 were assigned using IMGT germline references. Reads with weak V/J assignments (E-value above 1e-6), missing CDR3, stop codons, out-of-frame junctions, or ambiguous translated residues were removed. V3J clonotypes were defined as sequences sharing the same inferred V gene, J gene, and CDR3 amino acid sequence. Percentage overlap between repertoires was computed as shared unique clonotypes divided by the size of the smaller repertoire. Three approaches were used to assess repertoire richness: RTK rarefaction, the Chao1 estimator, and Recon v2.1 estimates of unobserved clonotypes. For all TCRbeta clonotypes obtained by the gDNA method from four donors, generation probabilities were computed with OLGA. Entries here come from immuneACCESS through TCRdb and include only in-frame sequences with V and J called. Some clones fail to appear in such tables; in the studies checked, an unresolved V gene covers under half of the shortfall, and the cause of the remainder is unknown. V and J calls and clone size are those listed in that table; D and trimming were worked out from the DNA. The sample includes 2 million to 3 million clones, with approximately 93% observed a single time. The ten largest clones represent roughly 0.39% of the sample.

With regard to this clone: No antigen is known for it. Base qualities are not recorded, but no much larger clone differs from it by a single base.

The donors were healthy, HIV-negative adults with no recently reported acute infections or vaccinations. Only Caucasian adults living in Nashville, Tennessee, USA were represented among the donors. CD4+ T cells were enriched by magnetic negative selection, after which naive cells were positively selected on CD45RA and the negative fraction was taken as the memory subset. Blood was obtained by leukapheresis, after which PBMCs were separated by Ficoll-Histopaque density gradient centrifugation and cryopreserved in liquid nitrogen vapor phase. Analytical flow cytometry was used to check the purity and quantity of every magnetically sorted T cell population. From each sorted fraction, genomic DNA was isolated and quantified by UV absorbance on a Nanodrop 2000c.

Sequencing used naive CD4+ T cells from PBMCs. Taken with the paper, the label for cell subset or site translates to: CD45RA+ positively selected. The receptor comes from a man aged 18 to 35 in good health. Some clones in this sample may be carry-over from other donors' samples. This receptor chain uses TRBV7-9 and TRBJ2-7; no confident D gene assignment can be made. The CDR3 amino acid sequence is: CASSPRSEQYF. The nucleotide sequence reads TGTGCCAGCAGCCCGAGGAGCGAGCAGTACTTC.